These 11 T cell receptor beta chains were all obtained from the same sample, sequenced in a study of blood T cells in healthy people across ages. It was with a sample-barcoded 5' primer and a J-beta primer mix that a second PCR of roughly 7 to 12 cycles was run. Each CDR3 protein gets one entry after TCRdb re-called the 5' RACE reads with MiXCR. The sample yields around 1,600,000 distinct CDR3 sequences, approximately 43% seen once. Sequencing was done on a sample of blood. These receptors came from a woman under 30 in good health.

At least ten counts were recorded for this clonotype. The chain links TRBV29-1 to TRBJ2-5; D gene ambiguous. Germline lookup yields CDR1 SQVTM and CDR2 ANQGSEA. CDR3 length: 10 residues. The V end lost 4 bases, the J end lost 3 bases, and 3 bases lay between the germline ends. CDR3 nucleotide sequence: TGCAGCGTTGGAGAAGAGACCCAGTACTTC. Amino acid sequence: CSVGEETQYF.

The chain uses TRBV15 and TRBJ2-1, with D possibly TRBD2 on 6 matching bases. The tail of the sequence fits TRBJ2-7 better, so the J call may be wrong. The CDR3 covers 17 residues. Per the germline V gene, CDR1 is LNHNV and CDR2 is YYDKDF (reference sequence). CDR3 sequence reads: CATSSAPGAPNYNEQYF. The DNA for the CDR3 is TGTGCCACCAGCAGCGCGCCGGGAGCTCCTAATTACAATGAGCAGTACTTC.

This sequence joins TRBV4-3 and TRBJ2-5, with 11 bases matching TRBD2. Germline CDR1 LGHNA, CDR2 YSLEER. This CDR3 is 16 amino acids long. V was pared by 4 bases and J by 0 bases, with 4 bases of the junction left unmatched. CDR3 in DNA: TGCGCCAGCAGCCGCGGGACTAGCGGTTACCAAGAGACCCAGTACTTC. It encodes CASSRGTSGYQETQYF.

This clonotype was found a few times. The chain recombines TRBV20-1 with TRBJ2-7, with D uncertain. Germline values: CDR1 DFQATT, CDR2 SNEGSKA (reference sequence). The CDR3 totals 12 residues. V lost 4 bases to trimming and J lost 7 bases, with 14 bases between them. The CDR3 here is CSATLGSGEQYF. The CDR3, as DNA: TGCAGTGCTACCCTGGGGTCCGGTGAGCAGTACTTC.

This CDR3 reads CASSVLAVHEQFF. DNA of the CDR3: TGTGCCAGCAGCGTTCTAGCGGTCCATGAGCAGTTCTTC. This chain uses TRBV5-5 with TRBJ2-1; 7 positions agree with TRBD2. Germline V lookup: CDR1 SGHKS, CDR2 YYEKEE (reference sequence). The CDR3 sequence is 13 residues long. V lost 4 bases, J lost 8 bases, and 6 bases stayed unmatched. Using reference TRBV5-5 and TRBJ2-1 for the parts outside the CDR3, the full variable domain is DAGVTQSPTHLIKTRGQQVTLRCSPISGHKSVSWYQQVLGQGPQFIFQYYEKEERGRGNFPDRFSARQFPNYSSELNVNALLLGDSALYLCASSVLAVHEQFFGPGTRLTVL.

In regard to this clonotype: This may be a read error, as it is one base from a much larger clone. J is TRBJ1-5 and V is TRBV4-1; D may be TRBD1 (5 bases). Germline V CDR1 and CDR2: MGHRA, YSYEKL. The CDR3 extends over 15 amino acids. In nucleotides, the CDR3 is TGCGCCAGCAGCCTCGGGGGAGCTAGCGATCAGCCCCAGCATTTT. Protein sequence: CASSLGGASDQPQHF.

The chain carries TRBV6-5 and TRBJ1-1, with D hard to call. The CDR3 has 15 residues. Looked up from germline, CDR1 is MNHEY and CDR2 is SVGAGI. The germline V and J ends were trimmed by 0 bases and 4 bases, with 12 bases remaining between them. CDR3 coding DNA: TGTGCCAGCAGTTACTCGGCAGGTACCAGCACTGAAGCTTTCTTT. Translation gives CASSYSAGTSTEAFF.

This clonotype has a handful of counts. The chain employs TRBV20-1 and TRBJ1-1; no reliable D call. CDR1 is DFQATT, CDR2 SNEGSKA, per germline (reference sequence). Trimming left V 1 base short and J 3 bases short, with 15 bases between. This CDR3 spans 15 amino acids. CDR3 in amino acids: CSARVAGGGYTEAFF. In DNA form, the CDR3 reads TGCAGTGCTAGAGTGGCAGGAGGAGGGTACACTGAAGCTTTCTTT.

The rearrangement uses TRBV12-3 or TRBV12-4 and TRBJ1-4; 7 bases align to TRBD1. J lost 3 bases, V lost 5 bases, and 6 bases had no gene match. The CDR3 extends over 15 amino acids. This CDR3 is CASSPTGRPNEKLFF. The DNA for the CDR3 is TGTGCCAGCAGTCCGACAGGGAGGCCTAATGAAAAACTGTTTTTT.

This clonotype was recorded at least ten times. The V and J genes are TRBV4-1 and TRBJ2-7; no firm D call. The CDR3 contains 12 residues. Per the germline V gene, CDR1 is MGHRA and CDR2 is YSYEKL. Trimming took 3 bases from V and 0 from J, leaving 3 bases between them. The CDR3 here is CASSHLSYEQYF. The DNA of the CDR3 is TGCGCCAGCAGCCACCTCTCCTACGAGCAGTACTTC.

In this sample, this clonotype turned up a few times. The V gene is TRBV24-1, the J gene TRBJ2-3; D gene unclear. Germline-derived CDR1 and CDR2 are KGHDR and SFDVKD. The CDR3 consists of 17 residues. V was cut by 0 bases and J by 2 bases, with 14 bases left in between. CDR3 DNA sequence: TGTGCCACCAGTGATTTGAGACAACCCGACCCCACAGATACGCAGTATTTT. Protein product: CATSDLRQPDPTDTQYF.